What follows are 31 T cell receptor beta chains derived from one specimen sequenced in a study of T cells after yellow fever vaccination (dated by TCRdb to between 2018 and 2020). Libraries were made using 5' RACE. Instrument used: Illumina HiSeq 2500. TCRdb trimmed the raw reads at Q25, called clones with MiXCR and kept productive beta chains. Rows are unified per CDR3 protein, each entry keeping the most common DNA and genes. Counted in this sample were about 110,000 distinct CDR3 sequences; 7.5% to 9.5% of them appeared once. The ten top clones hold 25% of the sample. Sample treatment or condition, as interpreted from the label and publication: live attenuated yellow fever vaccine strain. Specimen: CD8+ T cells sorted from PBMCs, collected 45 days after the yellow fever booster vaccination. The receptors here all came from a man aged 25-40 years who received the YFV17D yellow fever vaccine.

In its sample, this clonotype was seen many times. CDR3 in DNA: TGTGCCAGCAGTGGATCACTAGCGAAAAGCACAGATACGCAGTATTTT. This encodes CASSGSLAKSTDTQYF. The chain joins TRBV25-1 to TRBJ2-3; 7 nucleotides match TRBD2. V lost 4 bases to trimming and J lost 0 bases; unmatched junction nucleotides: 7. The CDR3 spans 16 residues. Germline V gives CDR1 MGHDK, CDR2 SYGVNS.

This clonotype was picked up a small number of times. This chain uses TRBV20-1 with TRBJ2-7; D unclear. This CDR3 contains 14 residues. Trimming took 3 bases from V and 2 from J, leaving 14 bases between them. Germline V gene data show CDR1 as DFQATT and CDR2 as SNEGSKA (reference sequence). The CDR3 here is CSARGEMETYEQYF. The CDR3 region has the DNA TGCAGTGCTAGGGGTGAGATGGAGACCTACGAGCAGTACTTC.

There are many counts of this clonotype. The chain joins TRBV7-3 to TRBJ1-3; D uncertain. The CDR3 spans 12 residues. Germline loops: CDR1 SGHTA, CDR2 FQGTGA. V gave up 5 bases and J gave up 6 bases, with 8 bases separating them. The CDR3 coding sequence is TGTGCCAGCAGCCCCTTCCCAAACACCATATATTTT. It encodes CASSPFPNTIYF.

This clonotype was seen ten or more times. The chain joins TRBV7-8 to TRBJ2-7; D is perhaps TRBD2 (6 bases). The CDR3 is 14 residues long. Germline V gene sequence: CDR1 SGHVS, CDR2 FQNEAQ. The V gene lost 2 bases and the J gene lost 5 bases, with 13 bases spanning the gap. CDR3 in amino acids: CASSLSAGWDEQYF. The CDR3 bases are TGTGCCAGCAGCTTATCTGCGGGATGGGACGAGCAGTACTTC.

In regard to this clonotype: This clone may be a read error of a much larger clone one base away. The rearrangement links TRBV6-5 to TRBJ1-6; no clear D gene. The ends were cut back, 4 bases at V and 17 bases at J, with 15 bases in the middle. The CDR3 runs 12 residues. Per germline, CDR1 MNHEY and CDR2 SVGAGI. CDR3 bases: TGTGCCAGCAGTTCTCCCAGGATGGCCATCCACTTT. It encodes CASSSPRMAIHF.

The chain employs TRBV9 and TRBJ2-3; 8 bases are shared with TRBD2. The V gene's germline CDR1 is SGDLS and CDR2 YYNGEE. This CDR3 has 16 amino acids. With 0 bases clipped from V and 9 bases from J, the junction kept 12 bases outside the gene matches. The CDR3 DNA reads as TGTGCCAGCAGCGTAGGAGCGGGAGAGGGCACAAGGACGCAGTATTTT. Amino acid sequence: CASSVGAGEGTRTQYF.

The rearrangement uses TRBV30 and TRBJ2-6; 7 bases line up with TRBD2. Germline loops: CDR1 GTSNPN, CDR2 SVGIG (reference sequence). This CDR3 contains 18 residues. V was clipped by 0 bases and J by 0 bases; unmatched bases: 8. The CDR3 is CAWSVVAGESSGANVLTF. Written as DNA, the CDR3 is TGTGCCTGGAGTGTGGTAGCGGGTGAGAGCTCTGGGGCCAACGTCCTGACTTTC.

This clonotype was seen many times. The V gene is TRBV10-2, the J gene TRBJ1-2; D call uncertain. CDR3 length: 15 residues. Looked up from germline, CDR1 is WSHSY and CDR2 is SAAADI. With 0 bases removed from V and 4 bases from J, the gap between germline ends came to 12 bases. CDR3 in amino acids: CASSESVSAIYGYTF. In nucleotides, the CDR3 is TGCGCCAGCAGTGAGTCTGTCAGTGCTATCTATGGCTACACCTTC.

Sample share makes this clonotype medium-sized (0.01 to 0.1%). The chain recombines TRBV7-9 with TRBJ1-1; D perhaps matches TRBD1 (5 bases). Germline V gene sequence: CDR1 SEHNR, CDR2 FQNEAQ (reference sequence). Trimming pared 5 bases from V and 6 bases from J, leaving 13 bases between. The CDR3 is 13 amino acids. The CDR3 reads CASSNTGTSEAFF. In DNA, the CDR3 is TGTGCCAGCAGCAATACCGGGACCTCTGAAGCTTTCTTT.

Concerning this clonotype: Being one base from a much bigger clone, this may be a read error. V and J are TRBV29-1 and TRBJ2-2; no clear D. Trimming removed 5 bases from V and 0 bases from J, with 7 bases in between. The CDR3 is made up of 13 amino acids. Germline CDR1 SQVTM, CDR2 ANQGSEA. The CDR3 DNA sequence: TGCAGCGTTCCTGCCGCGAACACCGGGGAGCTGTTTTTT. It codes for CSVPAANTGELFF.

In this sample, this clonotype turned up many times. The chain carries TRBV16 and TRBJ1-5; D is ambiguous. This CDR3 spans 13 amino acids. Germline loops: CDR1 KGHSY, CDR2 FQNENV. With 0 bases removed from V and 6 bases from J, the gap between germline ends came to 6 bases. This CDR3 reads CASSQSDVQPQHF. The CDR3 DNA sequence: TGTGCCAGCAGCCAATCGGACGTTCAGCCCCAGCATTTT.

The chain carries TRBV7-8 and TRBJ2-7; 8 bases are a match to TRBD2. This CDR3 contains 13 residues. Looked up from germline, CDR1 is SGHVS and CDR2 is FQNEAQ. Trimming cost V 5 bases and J 5 bases; bases outside gene matches: 5. CDR3: CASSLGLVHEQYF. Written as DNA, the CDR3 is TGTGCCAGCAGCCTGGGACTAGTCCACGAGCAGTACTTC.

This clonotype showed up many times. This chain joins TRBV7-2 and TRBJ2-3, with unresolved D. Trimming cost V 1 base and J 2 bases, with 13 bases left between them. Germline V lookup: CDR1 SGHTA, CDR2 FQGNSA. This CDR3 is built from 16 residues. CDR3 bases: TGTGCCAGCAGCTTAGAGATGAATCTTTACACAGATACGCAGTATTTT. Translation gives CASSLEMNLYTDTQYF. Drawing the rest from reference TRBV7-2 and TRBJ2-3, the complete variable domain is GAGVSQSPSNKVTEKGKDVELRCDPISGHTALYWYRQSLGQGLEFLIYFQGNSAPDKSGLPSDRFSAERTGGSVSTLTIQRTQQEDSAVYLCASSLEMNLYTDTQYFGPGTRLTVL.

This clonotype showed up just a few times. V is TRBV24-1 and J is TRBJ2-7; D perhaps matches TRBD1 (6 bases). Trimming took off 5 bases at V and 2 bases at J, with 15 bases between the two ends. The germline V gene has CDR1 KGHDR and CDR2 SFDVKD. The CDR3 contains 15 residues. The CDR3 is CATSASTGMTYEQYF. CDR3 in DNA: TGTGCCACCAGTGCCAGCACAGGGATGACCTACGAGCAGTACTTC.

The chain uses TRBV4-2 and TRBJ1-5; 7 bases are a match to TRBD1. The trim removed 4 bases at V and 2 bases at J, leaving 8 bases unmatched. CDR1 is LGHNA, CDR2 YNFKEQ, per germline. CDR3 length: 16 residues. CDR3 loop: CASSREQGPGNQPQHF. CDR3 sequence (DNA): TGTGCCAGCAGCCGAGAACAGGGGCCTGGCAATCAGCCCCAGCATTTT.

The sample holds many counts of this clonotype. The chain employs TRBV7-3 and TRBJ2-1; tentatively, D is TRBD2 (8 bases). The germline CDR1 and CDR2 sequences are SGHTA and FQGTGA. The germline V and J ends were trimmed by 5 bases and 7 bases, with 18 bases remaining between them. The CDR3 has 15 residues. CDR3 protein: CASSRDSGSENEQFF. CDR3 DNA: TGTGCCAGCAGCCGGGACAGCGGGAGTGAAAATGAGCAGTTCTTC.

This clonotype was observed many times. CDR3 protein: CASSGGGGIEQYF. The CDR3 nucleotides are TGCGCCAGCAGTGGTGGAGGAGGGATTGAGCAGTACTTC. The rearrangement links TRBV10-2 to TRBJ2-7; weak D call: TRBD2 (6 bases). V was trimmed by 4 bases and J by 7 bases, leaving 14 bases between them. CDR1 is WSHSY, CDR2 SAAADI, per germline. The CDR3 covers 13 residues.

This clonotype occurred many times. J is TRBJ2-3 and V is TRBV25-1, with 8 bases matching TRBD2. V dropped 4 bases and J dropped 4; count of bases not matched to a gene: 4. In germline, CDR1 is MGHDK, CDR2 SYGVNS. The CDR3 runs 14 residues. In nucleotides, the CDR3 is TGTGCCAGCAGTGGAGGGCGGGAGGCAGATACGCAGTATTTT. It codes for CASSGGREADTQYF.

In this sample, this clonotype turned up many times. This chain links TRBV7-8 with TRBJ2-7; D is perhaps TRBD1 (6 bases). V lost 5 bases and J lost 0, with 17 bases in between. This CDR3 comprises 16 residues. CDR1 is SGHVS, CDR2 FQNEAQ, per germline. CDR3: CASSQGQGISSYEQYF. The CDR3 DNA reads as TGTGCCAGCAGCCAAGGCCAGGGGATAAGCTCCTACGAGCAGTACTTC.

Ten or more counts support this clonotype. The CDR3 DNA reads TGCAGTGCTCCCGATCAGGCCTCCTACAATGAGCAGTTCTTC. Translation: CSAPDQASYNEQFF. The chain couples TRBV20-1 to TRBJ2-1; D gene ambiguous. This CDR3 is 14 amino acids long. Per the germline V gene, CDR1 is DFQATT and CDR2 is SNEGSKA (reference sequence). Trimming took off 5 bases at V and 0 bases at J, with 11 bases between the two ends.

Many counts were recorded for this clonotype. The chain carries TRBV10-3 and TRBJ2-3; the match to TRBD1 covers 10 bases. The germline CDR1 and CDR2 sequences are ENHRY and SYGVKD. The CDR3 has 15 amino acids. The trim removed 4 bases at V and 3 bases at J, leaving 4 bases unmatched. For the CDR3, the DNA is TGTGCCATCAGTGCCGGGACAGGGGAGACAGATACGCAGTATTTT. It specifies CAISAGTGETDTQYF.

In this sample, this clonotype turned up many times. This chain connects TRBV11-1 to TRBJ1-1; no clear D gene. CDR1 is SGHAT, CDR2 FQDESV, per germline (reference sequence). CDR3 length: 13 amino acids. Trimming pared 5 bases from V and 5 bases from J, leaving 12 bases between. CDR3 sequence (DNA): TGTGCCAGCAGCGAGGATAGGGTAACTGAAGCTTTCTTT. Translation: CASSEDRVTEAFF.

V gene TRBV29-1 combines with J gene TRBJ2-7; 13 bases line up with TRBD2. Trimming removed 5 bases from V and 5 bases from J; junction bases left unmatched: 6. Germline loops: CDR1 SQVTM, CDR2 ANQGSEA. This CDR3 is built from 14 residues. The CDR3 DNA reads as TGCAGCGTTTTAGGGACTAGCGGGATTCACGAGCAGTACTTC. As protein: CSVLGTSGIHEQYF.

This chain connects TRBV12-5 to TRBJ2-3; D gene ambiguous. The germline V gene encodes CDR1 LGHNT and CDR2 FRNRAP. The CDR3 length is 17 residues. Trimming stripped 1 base from V and 1 base from J, with 15 bases between. Here the CDR3 reads CASGLEEWSLGTDTQYF. The CDR3 coding sequence is TGTGCTAGTGGTTTGGAAGAGTGGAGCTTAGGCACAGATACGCAGTATTTT.

The chain combines TRBV5-1 with TRBJ2-1; D might be TRBD2 (7 bases). Germline CDR1 SGHRS, CDR2 YFSETQ. V was pared by 0 bases and J by 0 bases, with 13 bases between. The CDR3 consists of 17 residues. The CDR3 DNA is TGCGCCAGCAGCTTGGCAGAAAGGGGGGGCTCCTACAATGAGCAGTTCTTC. Protein product: CASSLAERGGSYNEQFF.

This clonotype was counted many times. V gene TRBV7-8 combines with J gene TRBJ2-3, with 12 bases aligning to TRBD1. Germline trimming cut 4 bases from V and 3 bases from J; bases unmatched to any gene: 5. Germline V CDR1 and CDR2: SGHVS, FQNEAQ. This CDR3 comprises 16 residues. The CDR3 region has the DNA TGTGCCAGCAGCTGGCCGGGACAGGGGGCTACAGATACGCAGTATTTT. Translation: CASSWPGQGATDTQYF.

This clonotype was seen many times. The rearrangement joins TRBV6-2 or TRBV6-3 to TRBJ2-2; 10 bases fit TRBD1. The CDR3 is 16 amino acids. J lost 0 bases, V lost 4 bases, and 2 bases had no gene match. CDR1 MNHEY and CDR2 SVGEGT come from the germline V gene. The CDR3 protein is CASSFGQGANTGELFF. CDR3 bases: TGTGCCAGCAGTTTCGGACAGGGGGCGAACACCGGGGAGCTGTTTTTT.

This clonotype was counted many times. The J gene is TRBJ2-1, the V gene TRBV27; D is perhaps TRBD2 (6 bases). V was cut by 7 bases and J by 7 bases, with 14 bases left in between. CDR3 length equals 13 residues. Germline V CDR1 and CDR2: MNHEY, SMNVEV (reference sequence). This chain's CDR3 is CASTGGSGNEQFF. CDR3 bases: TGTGCCAGCACCGGGGGTAGCGGAAATGAGCAGTTCTTC.

This clonotype was recorded at least ten times. The chain couples TRBV6-2 or TRBV6-3 to TRBJ2-3; a possible D gene is TRBD2 (5 bases). Trimming removed 3 bases from V and 2 bases from J, with 9 bases in between. The CDR3 sequence is 14 residues long. Germline-derived CDR1 and CDR2 are MNHEY and SVGEGT. The CDR3 spells CASSYVGVTDTQYF. CDR3 DNA: TGTGCCAGCAGTTATGTGGGAGTCACAGATACGCAGTATTTT.

This clonotype was seen ten or more times. The chain carries TRBV20-1 and TRBJ2-3; TRBD1 aligns across 7 bases. With 0 bases clipped from V and 0 bases from J, the junction kept 0 bases outside the gene matches. The CDR3 consists of 14 residues. The germline V gene has CDR1 DFQATT and CDR2 SNEGSKA (reference sequence). In DNA form, the CDR3 reads TGCAGTGCTAGAGAACAGGGGAGCACAGATACGCAGTATTTT. Its translation is CSAREQGSTDTQYF.

The chain is built from TRBV6-2 or TRBV6-3 and TRBJ2-7; D is perhaps TRBD1 (6 bases). In germline, CDR1 is MNHEY, CDR2 SVGEGT. Trimming shortened V by 10 bases and J by 2 bases, and 12 bases separated the two germline ends. The CDR3 runs 12 residues. The CDR3 protein is CATYRDAYEQYF. CDR3 nucleotide sequence: TGTGCCACGTACAGGGATGCCTACGAGCAGTACTTC.